Listed here are 18 T cell receptor beta chains from one sample, sequenced in a study of blood T cell repertoires in COVID-19. This table comes from immunoSEQ multiplex PCR, and its TCRdb copy is limited to in-frame clones, with some not included. The data show under 400,000 clones, around 90% seen once. What was sequenced was peripheral blood. Source of these receptors: a woman aged 55-70 years with COVID-19, enrolled during active disease.

The CDR3 reads CASSGQGARNEKLFF. The CDR3 bases are TGTGCCAGCAGTGGTCAGGGGGCGCGGAATGAAAAACTGTTTTTT. This sequence joins TRBV2 and TRBJ1-4; 8 nucleotides align to TRBD1. The length of the CDR3 is 15 residues. Germline lookup yields CDR1 SNHLY and CDR2 FYNNEI. After removal of 4 bases from V and 5 bases from J, the junction contained 6 bases not matched to a gene. Together with reference TRBV2 and TRBJ1-4, the CDR3 gives the full variable domain: EPEVTQTPSHQVTQMGQEVILRCVPISNHLYFYWYRQILGQKVEFLVSFYNNEISEKSEIFDDQFSVERPDGSNFTLKIRSTKLEDSAMYFCASSGQGARNEKLFFGSGTQLSVL.

The chain uses TRBV7-3 and TRBJ2-5, with 9 bases aligning to TRBD1. V lost 2 bases, J lost 9 bases, and 10 bases stayed unmatched. There are 15 residues in the CDR3. The V gene's germline CDR1 is SGHTA and CDR2 FQGTGA. CDR3 DNA sequence: TGTGCCAGCAGCTTAGTGCGGACAGGGGCCCAGGCCCAGTACTTC. Its protein product is CASSLVRTGAQAQYF.

In this sample, this clone turned up a few times. The gene calls are TRBV29-1 and TRBJ1-3; TRBD1 agrees at 7 bases. The CDR3 covers 12 residues. With V trimmed by 5 bases and J by 4 bases, 2 bases remained unmatched. Germline V lookup: CDR1 SQVTM, CDR2 ANQGSEA. The CDR3 loop reads CSVRGHGNTIYF. CDR3 nucleotide sequence: TGCAGCGTTAGGGGGCACGGAAACACCATATATTTT.

The rearrangement links TRBV2 to TRBJ1-6, with D tentatively TRBD1 (6 bases). Trimming left V 6 bases short and J 6 bases short, with 15 bases between. The germline V gene encodes CDR1 SNHLY and CDR2 FYNNEI. The CDR3 spans 15 residues. The CDR3 DNA reads TGTGCCAGCAGGCCATGGGACAACGCTAATTCACCCCTCCACTTT. Amino acids: CASRPWDNANSPLHF.

The chain recombines TRBV5-5 with TRBJ1-1, with D unclear. V was cut by 2 bases and J by 0 bases, with 11 bases left in between. This CDR3 is 15 amino acids long. The germline CDR1 and CDR2 sequences are SGHKS and YYEKEE (reference sequence). In DNA, the CDR3 is TGTGCCAGCAGCTTCCAAAGCAAAGTGAACACTGAAGCTTTCTTT. This translates into CASSFQSKVNTEAFF.

V is TRBV9 and J is TRBJ2-7; 7 bases map to TRBD1. The trim removed 4 bases at V and 0 bases at J, leaving 7 bases unmatched. Per the germline V gene, CDR1 is SGDLS and CDR2 is YYNGEE. CDR3 length equals 15 residues. The CDR3 sequence: CASSPRTGLSYEQYF. DNA of the CDR3: TGTGCCAGCAGCCCCAGGACAGGCCTCTCCTACGAGCAGTACTTC.

J is TRBJ1-2 and V is TRBV28; D ambiguous. Trimming pared 2 bases from V and 5 bases from J, leaving 6 bases between. The CDR3 has 12 residues. Germline loops: CDR1 MDHEN, CDR2 SYDVKM. The CDR3 DNA is TGTGCCAGCAGTTTACGTCCGTATGGCTACACCTTC. This translates into CASSLRPYGYTF.

This chain connects TRBV6-5 to TRBJ2-2; D not resolved. The germline V and J ends were trimmed by 1 base and 5 bases, with 5 bases remaining between them. The CDR3 spans 13 residues. The V gene's germline CDR1 is MNHEY and CDR2 SVGAGI. The CDR3 region is CASSYFSTGELFF. The CDR3 DNA sequence: TGTGCCAGCAGTTACTTTTCTACCGGGGAGCTGTTTTTT.

The sample holds a few counts of this clone. The chain links TRBV11-2 to TRBJ2-7; 7 bases align to TRBD2. CDR1 and CDR2 (germline): SGHAT, FQNNGV. CDR3 length: 13 residues. Trimming took 3 bases from V and 1 from J; bases not matched to a gene: 0. The CDR3 reads CASSLGGSYEQYF. In DNA, the CDR3 is TGTGCCAGCAGCTTGGGGGGGTCCTACGAGCAGTACTTC.

The V and J genes are TRBV7-8 and TRBJ1-5, with 10 bases lining up with TRBD1. CDR1 is SGHVS and CDR2 is FQNEAQ in the germline V gene. V shed 10 bases, J shed 0 bases, and the junction held 9 bases outside the gene matches. CDR3 length equals 16 residues. The CDR3 bases are TGTGCCACCGACCCCGGACAGGGGGTTAGCAATCAGCCCCAGCATTTT. This codes for CATDPGQGVSNQPQHF.

The V gene is TRBV7-9, the J gene TRBJ2-2; possibly TRBD1 for D (6 bases). Trimming took 5 bases from V and 6 from J, leaving 16 bases between them. Germline lookup yields CDR1 SEHNR and CDR2 FQNEAQ (reference sequence). The CDR3 contains 15 residues. The CDR3 protein is CASSLVTGPSGELFF. The CDR3 DNA is TGTGCCAGCAGCCTGGTAACAGGGCCATCCGGGGAGCTGTTTTTT.

The gene calls are TRBV4-2 and TRBJ2-7, with 9 bases identical to TRBD2. Germline CDR1 is LGHNA and CDR2 is YNFKEQ. The CDR3 has 15 residues. Unmatched junction bases numbered 5, after V lost 1 base and J lost 4 bases. In nucleotides, the CDR3 is TGTGCCAGCAGCCAAGGGGGTAGCGGGGGTTACGAGCAGTACTTC. It encodes CASSQGGSGGYEQYF.

The gene calls are TRBV7-6 and TRBJ2-1; D call uncertain. Germline CDR1 SGHVS, CDR2 FNYEAQ. The CDR3 contains 17 residues. Trimming took off 2 bases at V and 0 bases at J, with 14 bases between the two ends. The CDR3 nucleotides read TGTGCCAGCAGCTTACGCCGCGGCGAGAGCTCCTACAATGAGCAGTTCTTC. Its translation is CASSLRRGESSYNEQFF.

The rearrangement links TRBV3-1 (or the pseudogene TRBV3-2) to TRBJ1-5; a possible D gene is TRBD1 (5 bases). This CDR3 is built from 16 residues. With 3 bases removed from V and 4 bases from J, the gap between germline ends came to 16 bases. Germline V gives CDR1 LGHDT, CDR2 YNNKEL (reference sequence). As DNA, the CDR3 is TGTGCCAGCAGCCAGCATGGGGGGGGTTATAATCAGCCCCAGCATTTT. The encoded protein is CASSQHGGGYNQPQHF.

This clone has just one count. The V and J genes are TRBV19 and TRBJ1-5; 7 nucleotides align to TRBD1. CDR3 size: 16 residues. CDR1 and CDR2 from the germline V gene are LNHDA and SQIVND (reference sequence). After removal of 4 bases from V and 0 bases from J, the junction contained 6 bases not matched to a gene. The CDR3 is CASSKGQRNSNQPQHF. The CDR3 DNA sequence: TGTGCCAGTAGTAAGGGACAGAGAAATAGCAATCAGCCCCAGCATTTT.

V usage is TRBV19 and J usage is TRBJ1-2; 7 positions match TRBD1. The germline V gene encodes CDR1 LNHDA and CDR2 SQIVND (reference sequence). J gave up 2 bases and V 3 bases, and 6 bases lay outside the gene matches. The CDR3 runs to 15 residues. CDR3 sequence (DNA): TGTGCCAGTAGTATGGGGGACAGCCGAAACTATGGCTACACCTTC. Translation gives CASSMGDSRNYGYTF. The variable domain in full, with the rest retrieved from reference TRBV19 and TRBJ1-2, is DGGITQSPKYLFRKEGQNVTLSCEQNLNHDAMYWYRQDPGQGLRLIYYSQIVNDFQKGDIAEGYSVSREKKESFPLTVTSAQKNPTAFYLCASSMGDSRNYGYTFGSGTRLTVV.

The chain couples TRBV11-1 to TRBJ1-1; 7 bases fit TRBD1. The CDR3 has 15 residues. V shed 4 bases, J shed 0 bases, and the junction held 5 bases outside the gene matches. The V gene's germline CDR1 is SGHAT and CDR2 FQDESV (reference sequence). For the CDR3, the DNA is TGTGCCAGCAGCTCCGGACAGGCGATGAACACTGAAGCTTTCTTT. This codes for CASSSGQAMNTEAFF.

The table lists this clone with a count of one. This chain links TRBV5-1 with TRBJ2-1; D is unclear. Trimming shortened V by 4 bases and J by 0 bases, and 11 bases separated the two germline ends. Germline CDR1 SGHRS, CDR2 YFSETQ. The CDR3 consists of 15 residues. Here the CDR3 reads CASSPIVTSYNEQFF. CDR3 DNA sequence: TGCGCCAGCAGCCCTATAGTTACCTCCTACAATGAGCAGTTCTTC.